The rows below give T cell receptor beta chains drawn from one sample of a study of blood T cell repertoires in COVID-19. Profiling relied on immunoSEQ multiplex PCR, and the TCRdb table lists in-frame clones only, not all of them. This sample has around 77,000 clones; under 95% occur once, and the top ten carry about 17%. Sequenced input: peripheral blood. The receptors shown here come from an elderly woman with active or convalescent COVID-19. CDR3s include the opening cysteine and the closing phenylalanine or tryptophan. Each record gives: J gene, CDR3 length, V gene, CDR3 protein.

J: TRBJ2-6; length: 18; V: TRBV27; CDR3: CASRPPGQGGSGANVLTF
J: TRBJ2-7; length: 12; V: TRBV28; CDR3: CASSRGVREQYF
J: TRBJ1-1; length: 14; V: TRBV7-2; CDR3: CASSLTGGYTEAFF
J: TRBJ2-7; length: 16; V: TRBV12-2; CDR3: CASRLDSRQGTYEQYF
J: TRBJ1-1; length: 14; V: TRBV27; CDR3: CASSLIPRVPEAFF
J: TRBJ1-1; length: 14; V: TRBV7-8; CDR3: CASRKGQGNTEAFF
J: TRBJ2-7; length: 13; V: TRBV6-5; CDR3: CASSLAGTYEQYF
J: TRBJ1-6; length: 14; V: TRBV5-1; CDR3: CASSVNRGGSPLHF
J: TRBJ2-5; length: 19; V: TRBV5-1; CDR3: CASSLDLRQTNTPQETQYF
J: TRBJ1-1; length: 13; V: TRBV12-3/TRBV12-4; CDR3: CASSPTGKGVAFF